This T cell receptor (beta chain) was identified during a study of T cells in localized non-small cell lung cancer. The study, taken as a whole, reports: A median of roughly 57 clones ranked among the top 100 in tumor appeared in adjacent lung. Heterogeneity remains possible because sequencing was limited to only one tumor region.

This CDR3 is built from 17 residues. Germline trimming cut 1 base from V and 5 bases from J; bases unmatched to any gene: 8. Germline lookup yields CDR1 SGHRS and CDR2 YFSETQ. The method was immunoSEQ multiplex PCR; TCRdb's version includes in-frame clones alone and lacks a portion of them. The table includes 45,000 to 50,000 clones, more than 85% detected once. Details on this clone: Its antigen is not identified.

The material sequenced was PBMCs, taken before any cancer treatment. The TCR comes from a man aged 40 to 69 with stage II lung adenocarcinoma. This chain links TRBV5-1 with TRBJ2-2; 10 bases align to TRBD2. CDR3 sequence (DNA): TGCGCCAGCAGCTTGACCCCAACTAGCGGGGAAACCGGGGAGCTGTTTTTT. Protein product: CASSLTPTSGETGELFF.